Shown below are 19 T cell receptor beta chains from a single sample sequenced in a study of molecular identifiers for immune sequencing clone quantification. TCRdb ran MiXCR on the PCR reads and lists one entry per CDR3 protein. Counted here are about 510,000 distinct CDR3 sequences, under 30% occurring once; the ten biggest clones make up approximately 0.8%. Sequencing input: naive CD8+ T cells from blood, with Jurkat cell RNA spiked in. The subset denotes: FACS-sorted CD8+CD4-CCR7+CD45RA+ naive T cells. The receptor source for this set is a human donor in good health. Some libraries in this study had Jurkat cell RNA spiked in.

The sample holds many counts of this clonotype. This chain links TRBV7-2 with TRBJ1-1; perhaps TRBD1 as D (5 bases). Trimming shortened V by 3 bases and J by 5 bases, and 10 bases separated the two germline ends. Germline CDR1 reads SGHTA; CDR2 reads FQGNSA. This CDR3 is built from 13 residues. The CDR3 sequence is CASSFGTWTEAFF. Written as DNA, the CDR3 is TGTGCCAGCAGCTTCGGGACGTGGACTGAAGCTTTCTTT.

The chain is built from TRBV29-1 and TRBJ1-3; D gene uncertain. The CDR3 runs to 12 residues. Trimming shortened V by 1 base and J by 4 bases, and 5 bases separated the two germline ends. Germline values: CDR1 SQVTM, CDR2 ANQGSEA. The CDR3 sequence is CSVEARGNTIYF. The CDR3 coding sequence is TGCAGCGTTGAAGCTCGAGGAAACACCATATATTTT.

The chain joins TRBV20-1 to TRBJ2-2, with D perhaps TRBD1 (6 bases). Germline V gene lookup returns CDR1 DFQATT and CDR2 SNEGSKA (reference sequence). The CDR3 covers 15 residues. Trimming cost V 4 bases and J 0 bases, with 12 bases left between them. The CDR3 DNA reads as TGCAGTGCTATGGACAGAAGCGCGAACACCGGGGAGCTGTTTTTT. Encoded protein: CSAMDRSANTGELFF.

This clonotype was observed a handful of times. V and J are TRBV3-1 and TRBJ2-7, with TRBD2 matching 9 bases. Germline V gene data show CDR1 as LGHDT and CDR2 as YNNKEL (reference sequence). The CDR3 totals 16 residues. The V gene end was trimmed by 0 bases and the J gene end by 4 bases; junction bases not matched to a gene: 7. In DNA form, the CDR3 reads TGTGCCAGCAGCCAAGACGAGGGACTAGCTGTGTACGAGCAGTACTTC. Protein product: CASSQDEGLAVYEQYF.

A word on this clonotype: A junction end diverges from the germline sequence, so it may reflect a read error. The J gene is TRBJ2-3, the V gene TRBV12-3 or TRBV12-4; possible D gene TRBD2, 5 bases. The CDR3 is 16 residues long. The CDR3 coding sequence is TGTGCCGGCAGTTTGGTGGGGTCCCGAGAGGGAGATACGCAGTATTTT. Translating it yields CAGSLVGSREGDTQYF.

The CDR3 DNA reads as TGTGCCAGCAGCTTATCCCCGATCCGGACTAGCGGGGTCACAGATACGCAGTATTTT. This encodes CASSLSPIRTSGVTDTQYF. The rearrangement joins TRBV7-3 to TRBJ2-3; 12 bases fit TRBD2. The junction had 11 bases not matched to a gene; V was cut back by 2 bases and J by 2 bases. Germline assignment: CDR1 SGHTA and CDR2 FQGTGA. This CDR3 has 19 amino acids.

Worth noting for this clonotype: A read error may be the cause here, since a much bigger clone is one base away. This chain connects TRBV5-3 to TRBJ1-1; D call uncertain. TRBV5-3 is an ORF; its function is uncertain. This CDR3 spans 13 amino acids. The CDR3 here is CVSSSLGLTEAFF. For the CDR3, the DNA is TGTGTCAGCAGCTCGTTAGGACTAACCGAAGCTTTCTTT.

This clonotype came up once. An end of the junction differs from the germline gene, which may be a read error. CDR3 DNA: TGTGCCAGCAGTTTGGGGGTAGCGGGACCAAGCACAGATACGCGGTATTTT. It is translated as CASSLGVAGPSTDTRYF. The genes are TRBV12-3 or TRBV12-4 and TRBJ2-3, with TRBD2 matching over 8 bases. The CDR3 runs 17 residues.

Only one count was recorded for this clonotype. The genes are TRBV9 and TRBJ2-2, with D perhaps matching TRBD1 (5 bases). This CDR3 spans 19 amino acids. Germline V gene lookup returns CDR1 SGDLS and CDR2 YYNGEE. V was shortened by 0 bases and J by 1 base, with 19 bases between the two germline ends. Here the CDR3 reads CASSVDEVWGSGNTGELFF. Here the CDR3 DNA reads TGTGCCAGCAGCGTAGATGAGGTCTGGGGCTCGGGGAACACCGGGGAGCTGTTTTTT.

As regards this clonotype: A much larger clone differs from this one at a single base, so this may be a read error. The chain joins TRBV29-1 to TRBJ2-3; D unclear. The CDR3 runs 15 residues. Germline V gene lookup returns CDR1 SQVTM and CDR2 ANQGSEA. CDR3 in amino acids: CSVEEGFYSPDAQYF. In nucleotides, the CDR3 is TGCAGCGTTGAAGAAGGGTTTTACAGCCCAGATGCGCAGTATTTT.

This chain uses TRBV7-9 with TRBJ1-1; D unresolved. Germline V gene lookup returns CDR1 SEHNR and CDR2 FQNEAQ (reference sequence). CDR3 length: 15 residues. V lost 1 base, J lost 4 bases, and 13 bases lay in between. The CDR3, as DNA: TGTGCCAGCAGCTTAGGGTGGGCTGCAAGCACTGAAGCTTTCTTT. Translated: CASSLGWAASTEAFF.

J is TRBJ1-2 and V is TRBV27; TRBD1 matches 7 bases. CDR3 size: 14 residues. V trimming: 3 bases; J trimming: 4 bases; junction bases outside the gene matches: 5. Germline V CDR1 and CDR2: MNHEY, SMNVEV (reference sequence). CDR3 amino acids: CASSFLQGSYGYTF. The CDR3 DNA sequence: TGTGCCAGCAGTTTCCTACAGGGGTCCTATGGCTACACCTTC.

This clonotype was recorded many times. This chain connects TRBV5-1 to TRBJ2-5; possibly TRBD1 or TRBD2 for D (5 bases each). Looked up from germline, CDR1 is SGHRS and CDR2 is YFSETQ. V lost 4 bases to trimming and J lost 5 bases, with 27 bases between them. The CDR3 has 18 residues. Written as DNA, the CDR3 is TGCGCCAGCAGCACGGGCACTGTCGGGACCCTATTCGAGGAGACCCAGTACTTC. It codes for CASSTGTVGTLFEETQYF.

Remarks on this clonotype: The CDR3 carries no conserved terminal phenylalanine or tryptophan, so it likely arises from a read error. The chain has TRBV15 and TRBJ2-2; D remains ambiguous. CDR3 length equals 16 residues. Germline lookup yields CDR1 LNHNV and CDR2 YYDKDF (reference sequence). Trimming shortened V by 5 bases and J by 2 bases, and 15 bases separated the two germline ends. The CDR3 loop reads CATSEKIDENTGELFS. DNA of the CDR3: TGTGCCACCAGCGAAAAAATAGACGAAAACACCGGGGAGCTGTTTTCT.

As for this clonotype: A clone one base away is much larger, so this may be a read error. V is TRBV7-6 and J is TRBJ2-6; D not certain. Trimming took 8 bases from V and 0 from J, leaving 5 bases between them. CDR1 and CDR2 (germline): SGHVS, FNYEAQ. The CDR3 extends over 13 amino acids. The CDR3 here is CASPLSGANVLTF. The CDR3 nucleotides are TGTGCCAGCCCCCTCTCTGGGGCCAACGTCCTGACTTTC.

The chain carries TRBV15 and TRBJ2-3; the match to TRBD2 covers 8 bases. V gave up 0 bases and J gave up 6 bases; unmatched junction bases: 14. This CDR3 spans 18 amino acids. Germline V CDR1 and CDR2: LNHNV, YYDKDF (reference sequence). CDR3: CATSRDQYTGGPGDTQYF. The DNA for the CDR3 is TGTGCCACCAGCAGAGATCAGTACACGGGAGGGCCAGGGGATACGCAGTATTTT. Filled out from reference TRBV15 and TRBJ2-3, the complete variable domain reads DAMVIQNPRYQVTQFGKPVTLSCSQTLNHNVMYWYQQKSSQAPKLLFHYYDKDFNNEADTPDNFQSRRPNTSFCFLDIRSPGLGDTAMYLCATSRDQYTGGPGDTQYFGPGTRLTVL.

This clonotype has only a few counts. The chain carries TRBV21-1 and TRBJ2-7; the table's D call, TRBD2, was not checked against the DNA. TRBV21-1 is marked as a pseudogene. The CDR3 spans 15 residues. CDR3 sequence: CASSIRLAGGGEQYF. The CDR3 region has the DNA TGTGCCAGCAGCATCCGACTAGCGGGAGGTGGCGAGCAGTACTTC.

The rearrangement joins TRBV20-1 to TRBJ2-1; 9 bases align to TRBD2. CDR3 length: 13 residues. The trim removed 3 bases at V and 8 bases at J, leaving 5 bases unmatched. Germline CDR1 and CDR2: DFQATT and SNEGSKA (reference sequence). CDR3 sequence: CSASLAGTYEQFF. In DNA, the CDR3 is TGCAGTGCTAGTCTAGCGGGGACCTATGAGCAGTTCTTC.

As for this clonotype: Given a much more abundant clone one base away, this may be a read error. This rearrangement joins TRBV2 to TRBJ2-4; a weak D match, TRBD1 (6 bases). This CDR3 region has 13 residues. Germline CDR1 and CDR2: SNHLY and FYNNEI. CDR3 nucleotide sequence: TGTGCCGGCAGTTTCCGGACAGTAAACATTCAGTACTTC. Its translation: CAGSFRTVNIQYF. Filled out from reference TRBV2 and TRBJ2-4, the complete variable domain reads EPEVTQTPSHQVTQMGQEVILRCVPISNHLYFYWYRQILGQKVEFLVSFYNNEISEKSEIFDDQFSVERPDGSNFTLKIRSTKLEDSAMYFCAGSFRTVNIQYFGAGTRLSVL.